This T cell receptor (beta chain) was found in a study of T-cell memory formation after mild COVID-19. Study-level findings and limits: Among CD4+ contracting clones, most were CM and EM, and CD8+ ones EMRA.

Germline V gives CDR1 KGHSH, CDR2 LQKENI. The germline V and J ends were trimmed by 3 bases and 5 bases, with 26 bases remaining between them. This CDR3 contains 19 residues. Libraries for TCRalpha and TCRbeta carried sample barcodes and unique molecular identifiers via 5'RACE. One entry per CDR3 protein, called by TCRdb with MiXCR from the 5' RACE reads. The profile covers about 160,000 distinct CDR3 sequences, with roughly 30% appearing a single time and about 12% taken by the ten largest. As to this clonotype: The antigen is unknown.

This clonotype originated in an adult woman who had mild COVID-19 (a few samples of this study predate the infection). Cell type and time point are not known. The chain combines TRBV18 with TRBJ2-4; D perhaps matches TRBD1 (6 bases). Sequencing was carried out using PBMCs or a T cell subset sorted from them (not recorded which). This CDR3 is CASSPLSGTGQWSQNIQYF. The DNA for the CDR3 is TGTGCCAGCTCACCCCTATCCGGTACAGGACAGTGGAGCCAAAACATTCAGTACTTC.